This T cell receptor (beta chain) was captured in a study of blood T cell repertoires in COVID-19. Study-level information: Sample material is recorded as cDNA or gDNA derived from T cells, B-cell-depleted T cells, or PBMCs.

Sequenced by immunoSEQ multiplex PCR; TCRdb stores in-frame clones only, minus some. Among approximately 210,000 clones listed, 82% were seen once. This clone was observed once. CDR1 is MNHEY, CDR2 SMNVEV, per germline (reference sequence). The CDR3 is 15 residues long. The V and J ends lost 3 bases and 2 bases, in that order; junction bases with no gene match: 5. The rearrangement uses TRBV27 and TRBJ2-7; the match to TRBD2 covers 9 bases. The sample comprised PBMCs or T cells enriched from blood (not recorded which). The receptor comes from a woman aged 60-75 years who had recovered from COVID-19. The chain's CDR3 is CASSLIASGAYEQYF. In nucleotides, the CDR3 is TGTGCCAGCAGTTTGATCGCTAGCGGGGCCTACGAGCAGTACTTC.